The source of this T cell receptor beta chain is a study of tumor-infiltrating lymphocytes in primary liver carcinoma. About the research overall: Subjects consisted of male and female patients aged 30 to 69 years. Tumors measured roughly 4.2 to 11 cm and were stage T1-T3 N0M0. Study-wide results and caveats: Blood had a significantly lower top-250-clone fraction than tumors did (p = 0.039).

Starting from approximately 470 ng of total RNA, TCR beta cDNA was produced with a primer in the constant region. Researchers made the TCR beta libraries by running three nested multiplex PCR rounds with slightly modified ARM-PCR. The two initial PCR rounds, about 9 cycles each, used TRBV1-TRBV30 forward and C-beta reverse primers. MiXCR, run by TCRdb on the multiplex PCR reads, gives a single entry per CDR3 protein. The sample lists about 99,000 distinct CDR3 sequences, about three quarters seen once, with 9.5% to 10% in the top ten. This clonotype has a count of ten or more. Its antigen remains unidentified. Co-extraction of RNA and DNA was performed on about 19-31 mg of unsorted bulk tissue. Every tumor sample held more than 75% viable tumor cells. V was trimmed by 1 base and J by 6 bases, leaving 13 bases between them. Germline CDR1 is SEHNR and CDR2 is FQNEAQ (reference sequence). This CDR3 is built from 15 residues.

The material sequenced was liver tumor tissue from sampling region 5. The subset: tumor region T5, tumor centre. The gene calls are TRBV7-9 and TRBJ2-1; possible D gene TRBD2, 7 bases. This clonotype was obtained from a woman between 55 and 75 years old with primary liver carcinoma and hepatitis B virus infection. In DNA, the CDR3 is TGTGCCAGCAGCTTAGGCTCGGGGGGCTTCAATGAGCAGTTCTTC. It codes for CASSLGSGGFNEQFF. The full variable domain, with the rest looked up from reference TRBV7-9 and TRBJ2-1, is DTGVSQNPRHKITKRGQNVTFRCDPISEHNRLYWYRQTLGQGPEFLTYFQNEAQLEKSRLLSDRFSAERPKGSFSTLEIQRTEQGDSAMYLCASSLGSGGFNEQFFGPGTRLTVL.